A single sample is the source of the 18 T cell receptor beta chains below, sequenced in a study of naive and memory T cell subsets. Their antigens are not known. Study observations and caveats: Possibly reflecting memory cells re-expressing CD45RA, a few larger clonotypes occurred in naive repertoires, especially CD8.

Both TRBC1 and TRBC2 were covered by a beta constant-region primer of two equimolar oligonucleotides. Four rounds of PCR amplified the ligated cDNA using nested alpha and beta constant-region primers plus SP2. TCRdb reanalysed the UMI-ligation and nested PCR reads using MiXCR and keeps one entry per CDR3 protein. The data contain roughly 92,000 distinct CDR3 sequences, 10% to 12% of them seen just once; the ten biggest clones take up around 0.13%. What was sequenced was naive CD4+ T cells from blood. The receptors here all came from a human donor in good health.

The chain combines TRBV12-3 or TRBV12-4 with TRBJ1-2; no firm D call. This CDR3 is built from 13 residues. The V gene lost 1 base and the J gene lost 4 bases, with 7 bases spanning the gap. CDR3 residues: CASSLDSFYGYTF. The CDR3 DNA follows: TGTGCCAGCAGTTTAGACAGCTTCTATGGCTACACCTTC.

This clonotype was detected a few times. The chain employs TRBV2 and TRBJ2-7; TRBD2 agrees at 9 bases. The V gene's germline CDR1 is SNHLY and CDR2 FYNNEI. The CDR3 spans 14 residues. Trimming removed 6 bases from V and 7 bases from J; junction bases left unmatched: 10. The CDR3 DNA is TGTGCCAGCAGGCCGGGACTAGCCCACTGGGAGCAGTACTTC. Amino acid sequence: CASRPGLAHWEQYF.

This clonotype was counted many times. This chain joins TRBV28 and TRBJ2-3; TRBD1 is a possible D gene (5 bases). V was cut by 7 bases and J by 6 bases, with 11 bases left in between. Germline-derived CDR1 and CDR2 are MDHEN and SYDVKM. The CDR3 contains 12 residues. CDR3 protein: CASTQSGDTQYF. For the CDR3, the DNA is TGTGCCAGCACCCAATCAGGGGATACGCAGTATTTT.

The chain couples TRBV6-5 to TRBJ2-3, with D perhaps given as TRBD1 or TRBD2 (5 bases each). This CDR3 is built from 16 residues. Germline-derived CDR1 and CDR2 are MNHEY and SVGAGI. V was trimmed by 2 bases and J by 0 bases, leaving 12 bases between them. The CDR3 protein is CASSYLSGTSTDTQYF. In DNA form, the CDR3 reads TGTGCCAGCAGTTACCTGTCCGGGACGAGCACAGATACGCAGTATTTT.

The rearrangement joins TRBV6-2 or TRBV6-3 to TRBJ2-1; possibly TRBD2 for D (5 bases). Germline V gene lookup returns CDR1 MNHEY and CDR2 SVGEGT. The V and J ends lost 6 bases and 0 bases respectively, with 12 bases between them. The CDR3 length is 15 residues. This chain's CDR3 is CASSRIGSSYNEQFF. Written as DNA, the CDR3 is TGTGCCAGCAGCAGGATAGGGAGCTCCTACAATGAGCAGTTCTTC.

V and J are TRBV6-6 and TRBJ1-2; D not certain. Germline CDR1 is MNHNY and CDR2 is SVGAGI (reference sequence). The CDR3 spans 13 residues. Trimming cost V 4 bases and J 3 bases, with 9 bases left between them. The CDR3 DNA reads TGTGCCAGCAGTTTCCCGGGCTACTATGGCTACACCTTC. It encodes CASSFPGYYGYTF.

The chain couples TRBV3-1 to TRBJ2-4; tentatively, D is TRBD1 or TRBD2 (5 bases each). The CDR3 has 14 residues. Germline CDR1 LGHDT, CDR2 YNNKEL (reference sequence). Trimming took off 5 bases at V and 5 bases at J, with 13 bases between the two ends. The CDR3 bases are TGTGCCAGCAGCGTGCTCGGGACGGAAAACATTCAGTACTTC. Amino acids: CASSVLGTENIQYF.

In its sample, this clonotype was seen a few times. The chain couples TRBV2 to TRBJ1-2; D not certain. The CDR3 sequence is 14 residues long. V dropped 6 bases and J dropped 4 bases, with 15 bases sitting between them. Germline CDR1 SNHLY, CDR2 FYNNEI. CDR3 bases: TGTGCCAGCAGCCGGACTTGGGGTGGCTATGGCTACACCTTC. It encodes CASSRTWGGYGYTF.

This clonotype turned up a few times. The V call is TRBV5-1, the J call TRBJ1-1; TRBD1 aligns across 7 bases. The ends lost 4 bases at V and 5 bases at J; junction bases unmatched: 8. Germline V gene sequence: CDR1 SGHRS, CDR2 YFSETQ. The length of the CDR3 is 14 residues. The CDR3 bases are TGCGCCAGCAGCGCCACAGGGGAGAGGACTGAAGCTTTCTTT. It translates to CASSATGERTEAFF. The full variable domain, with the rest looked up from reference TRBV5-1 and TRBJ1-1, is KAGVTQTPRYLIKTRGQQVTLSCSPISGHRSVSWYQQTPGQGLQFLFEYFSETQRNKGNFPGRFSGRQFSNSRSEMNVSTLELGDSALYLCASSATGERTEAFFGQGTRLTVV.

The chain uses TRBV28 and TRBJ1-4, with D perhaps matching TRBD1 (6 bases). Germline V gene lookup returns CDR1 MDHEN and CDR2 SYDVKM. The CDR3 is 17 residues long. Trimming left V 3 bases short and J 0 bases short, with 14 bases between. DNA for the CDR3: TGTGCCAGCAGTTTGTGGACAGCCTCTGCAACTAATGAAAAACTGTTTTTT. Its translation is CASSLWTASATNEKLFF.

This clonotype was counted at least ten times. The rearrangement uses TRBV7-3 and TRBJ2-3; D possibly corresponds to TRBD2 (5 bases). V was pared by 3 bases and J by 0 bases, with 7 bases between. This CDR3 is built from 14 residues. Germline-derived CDR1 and CDR2 are SGHTA and FQGTGA. The CDR3 DNA is TGTGCCAGCAGCTTGAGGACTAGCACAGATACGCAGTATTTT. Its translation: CASSLRTSTDTQYF.

Many counts were recorded for this clonotype. V and J are TRBV19 and TRBJ2-2; a possible D gene is TRBD1 (6 bases). The ends were cut back, 5 bases at V and 1 base at J, with 8 bases in the middle. The CDR3 consists of 14 residues. The V gene's germline CDR1 is LNHDA and CDR2 SQIVND (reference sequence). CDR3 sequence reads: CASSAQGNTGELFF. Here the CDR3 DNA reads TGTGCCAGTAGTGCACAGGGGAACACCGGGGAGCTGTTTTTT.

The chain employs TRBV29-1 and TRBJ1-4; 9 nucleotides match TRBD1. Germline-derived CDR1 and CDR2 are SQVTM and ANQGSEA. CDR3 size: 13 residues. The V gene end was trimmed by 5 bases and the J gene end by 8 bases; junction bases not matched to a gene: 6. CDR3 in amino acids: CSVRDRENEKLFF. The CDR3 bases are TGCAGCGTTCGGGACAGGGAGAACGAAAAACTGTTTTTT.

The V and J genes are TRBV20-1 and TRBJ1-2, with D uncertain. CDR3 length: 12 residues. Deletions cut 0 bases from V and 3 bases from J, with 5 bases between. Germline CDR1 reads DFQATT; CDR2 reads SNEGSKA (reference sequence). The CDR3 here is CSARDIYYGYTF. CDR3 coding DNA: TGCAGTGCTAGAGACATCTACTATGGCTACACCTTC.

In this sample, this clonotype turned up many times. J is TRBJ1-2 and V is TRBV7-9, with D uncertain. This CDR3 spans 13 amino acids. Germline assignment: CDR1 SEHNR and CDR2 FQNEAQ (reference sequence). V was clipped by 6 bases and J by 4 bases, with 12 bases between them. As DNA, the CDR3 is TGTGCCAGCAGAGACAATATCGGCTATGGCTACACCTTC. Its translation is CASRDNIGYGYTF.

The chain couples TRBV28 to TRBJ2-5, with D perhaps TRBD2 (5 bases). The CDR3 runs 13 residues. The germline V and J ends were trimmed by 10 bases and 5 bases, with 17 bases remaining between them. Germline-derived CDR1 and CDR2 are MDHEN and SYDVKM. In DNA form, the CDR3 reads TGTGCCAACTCACCCGGGGATCGGGAGACCCAGTACTTC. This encodes CANSPGDRETQYF.

This chain uses TRBV7-2 with TRBJ2-5, with 10 bases aligning to TRBD2. Germline V gene sequence: CDR1 SGHTA, CDR2 FQGNSA. This CDR3 region has 17 residues. J was trimmed by 2 bases and V by 5 bases; bases with no gene match: 11. CDR3 in DNA: TGTGCCAGCAGCCCCCGTGGGCTAGCGGGGGAACAAGAGACCCAGTACTTC. Residues: CASSPRGLAGEQETQYF.

This rearrangement joins TRBV12-3 or TRBV12-4 to TRBJ1-2; 7 nucleotides match TRBD1. V lost 7 bases and J lost 4; bases outside the gene matches: 18. The CDR3 runs 17 residues. CDR3 protein: CASTKRLNRGRPYGYTF. In nucleotides, the CDR3 is TGTGCCAGCACCAAACGATTAAACAGGGGAAGACCCTATGGCTACACCTTC.